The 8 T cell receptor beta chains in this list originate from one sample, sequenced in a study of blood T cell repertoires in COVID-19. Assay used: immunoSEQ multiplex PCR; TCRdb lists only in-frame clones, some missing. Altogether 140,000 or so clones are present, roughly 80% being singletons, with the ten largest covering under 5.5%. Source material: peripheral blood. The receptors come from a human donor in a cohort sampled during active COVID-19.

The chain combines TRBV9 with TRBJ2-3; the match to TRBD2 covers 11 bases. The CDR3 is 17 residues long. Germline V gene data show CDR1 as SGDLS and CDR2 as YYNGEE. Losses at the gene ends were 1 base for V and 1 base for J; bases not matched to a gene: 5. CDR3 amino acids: CASSVTTGLAGTDTQYF. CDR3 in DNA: TGTGCCAGCAGCGTAACTACGGGACTAGCGGGCACAGATACGCAGTATTTT.

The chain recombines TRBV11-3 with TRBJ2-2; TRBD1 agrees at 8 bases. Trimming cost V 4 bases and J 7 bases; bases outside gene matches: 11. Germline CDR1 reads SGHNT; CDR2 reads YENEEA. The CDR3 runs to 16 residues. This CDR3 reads CASSSDRVAPFGELFF. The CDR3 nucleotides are TGTGCCAGCAGCTCGGACAGGGTAGCGCCATTCGGGGAGCTGTTTTTT.

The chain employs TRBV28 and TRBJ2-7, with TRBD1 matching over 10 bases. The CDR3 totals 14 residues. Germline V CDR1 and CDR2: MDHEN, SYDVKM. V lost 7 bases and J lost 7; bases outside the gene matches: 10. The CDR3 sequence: CASIRQGAHGEQYF. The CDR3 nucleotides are TGTGCCAGCATCCGACAGGGGGCCCATGGGGAGCAGTACTTC.

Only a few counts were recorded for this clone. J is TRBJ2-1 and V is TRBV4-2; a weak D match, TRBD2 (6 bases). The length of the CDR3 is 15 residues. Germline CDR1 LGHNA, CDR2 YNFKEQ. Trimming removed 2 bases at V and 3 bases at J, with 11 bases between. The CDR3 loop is CASSQQGGIYNEQFF. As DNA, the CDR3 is TGTGCCAGCAGCCAACAGGGCGGGATCTACAATGAGCAGTTCTTC.

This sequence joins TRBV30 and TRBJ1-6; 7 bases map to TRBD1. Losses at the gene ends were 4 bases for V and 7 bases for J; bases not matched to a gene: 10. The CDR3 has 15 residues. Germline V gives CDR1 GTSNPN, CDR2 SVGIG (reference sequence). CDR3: CAWIPWGRGNSPLHF. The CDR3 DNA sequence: TGTGCCTGGATCCCTTGGGGCAGGGGGAATTCACCCCTCCACTTT.

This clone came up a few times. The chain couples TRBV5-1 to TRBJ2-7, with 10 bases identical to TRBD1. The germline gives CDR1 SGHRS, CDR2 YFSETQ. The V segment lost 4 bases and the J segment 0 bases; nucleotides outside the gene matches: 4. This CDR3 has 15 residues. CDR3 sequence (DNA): TGCGCCAGCAGCCAGACAGGGGGCAGCTCCTACGAGCAGTACTTC. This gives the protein CASSQTGGSSYEQYF.

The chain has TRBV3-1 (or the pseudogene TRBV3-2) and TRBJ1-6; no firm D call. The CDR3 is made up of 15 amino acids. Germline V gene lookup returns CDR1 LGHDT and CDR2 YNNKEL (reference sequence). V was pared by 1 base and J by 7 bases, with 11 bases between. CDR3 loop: CASSQAAGDNSPLHF. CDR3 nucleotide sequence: TGTGCCAGCAGCCAAGCGGCAGGTGACAATTCACCCCTCCACTTT.

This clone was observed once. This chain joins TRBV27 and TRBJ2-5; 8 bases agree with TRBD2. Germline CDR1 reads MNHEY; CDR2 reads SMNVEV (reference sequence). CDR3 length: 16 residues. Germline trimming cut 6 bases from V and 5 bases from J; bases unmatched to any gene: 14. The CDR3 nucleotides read TGTGCCAGCAGCCCGGGAGTAGCGGGGTTCAGGGAGACCCAGTACTTC. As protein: CASSPGVAGFRETQYF.